This T cell receptor beta chain was profiled in a study of regulatory T cells in long-lasting Graves disease. Overall study: Those with persistent Graves' disease had received antithyroid drugs for over 5 years with positive TSH receptor antibodies. Overall study results and limits: Under persistent disease, TRBV28, TRBJ1-2 and TRBJ2-5 were used preferentially.

This clonotype was counted a few times. Its antigen is not known. Building the TCR beta libraries relied on iRepertoire HTBI primers, and CDR3 regions underwent Arm-PCR. Original processing methods: About 62 TRBV and some 15 TRBJ segments were identified across samples. TCRdb ran MiXCR on the multiplex PCR reads and lists one entry per CDR3 protein. These V and J calls are TCRdb output, not the study's own analysis. The sample carries 400,000 to 450,000 distinct CDR3 sequences, around 20% recorded once. Germline V gene data show CDR1 as ENHRY and CDR2 as SYGVKD. V was cut by 6 bases and J by 0 bases, with 11 bases left in between. This CDR3 is built from 14 residues. Time point meaning: persistent/refractory GD, antithyroid drugs over 5 years with positive TRAb. PBMCs were the source of the RNA used for TCR sequencing. From an endocrinology department in Xi'an, China, came the patients.

The V gene is TRBV10-3, the J gene TRBJ1-1; D gene uncertain. The specimen comprised peripheral blood mononuclear cells (PBMCs), sampled when the disease was refractory, from a patient treated with antithyroid drugs. This clonotype was sampled from a female donor with Graves disease. CDR3 bases: TGTGCCATCAGGGATAGGACGGTGAACACTGAAGCTTTCTTT. Translating it yields CAIRDRTVNTEAFF.